A single sample gave rise to the 23 T cell receptor beta chains below, sequenced in a study of shared clonotypes between healthy human individuals. Sequencing used immunoSEQ multiplex PCR; TCRdb keeps in-frame clones, though not all of them. Of over a million clones listed, approximately 98.5% were seen once; the top ten hold about 0.35%. The specimen was naive CD4+ T cells sorted from blood. Subset specified: CD45RA+ positively selected. These receptors all stem from a man aged 30-40 years in good health.

V usage is TRBV5-4 and J usage is TRBJ2-2; the match to TRBD2 covers 8 bases. V was pared by 0 bases and J by 5 bases, with 6 bases of the junction left unmatched. This CDR3 has 16 amino acids. CDR1 SGHNT and CDR2 YYREEE come from the germline V gene (reference sequence). CDR3 amino acids: CASSLGSSGSTGELFF. DNA for the CDR3: TGTGCCAGCAGCTTGGGGTCTAGCGGGTCAACCGGGGAGCTGTTTTTT.

The chain carries TRBV29-1 and TRBJ1-1; D may be TRBD1 (5 bases). Germline CDR1 and CDR2: SQVTM and ANQGSEA. CDR3 length equals 17 residues. Trimming took 4 bases from V and 1 from J, leaving 22 bases between them. The CDR3 DNA follows: TGCAGCGTTGTCGCCGCACCACGGTGGGGGAGGAACACTGAAGCTTTCTTT. It specifies CSVVAAPRWGRNTEAFF.

The chain has TRBV6-1 and TRBJ1-5, with D unclear. The CDR3 covers 18 residues. V lost 2 bases and J lost 1, with 18 bases in between. Germline assignment: CDR1 MNHNS and CDR2 SASEGT. The CDR3 protein is CASSEMSAELLSNQPQHF. The CDR3 region has the DNA TGTGCCAGCAGTGAAATGAGTGCAGAGCTATTGAGCAATCAGCCCCAGCATTTT.

The chain uses TRBV11-3 and TRBJ2-1; 8 bases are a match to TRBD2. The CDR3 totals 18 residues. CDR1 and CDR2 from the germline V gene are SGHNT and YENEEA. Losses at the gene ends were 6 bases for V and 3 bases for J; bases not matched to a gene: 16. The CDR3 sequence: CASRRAPPSGQIYNEQFF. CDR3 bases: TGTGCCAGCAGGCGCGCCCCTCCTAGCGGGCAGATCTACAATGAGCAGTTCTTC.

This clone was seen once. Other nucleotide sequences in the sample specify the same CDR3. The rearrangement links TRBV19 to TRBJ1-1, with D possibly matching TRBD1 (6 bases). There are 12 residues in the CDR3. Trimming removed 6 bases from V and 2 bases from J, with 7 bases in between. The germline V gene has CDR1 LNHDA and CDR2 SQIVND (reference sequence). The CDR3 DNA reads TGTGCCAGTAGGGACAGAAACACTGAAGCTTTCTTT. It codes for CASRDRNTEAFF.

The chain employs TRBV21-1 and TRBJ2-5. TRBV21-1 is recorded as a pseudogene. The CDR3 length is 14 residues. CDR3: CASSTPGPQETQYF. The CDR3, as DNA: TGTGCCAGCAGCACCCCCGGGCCCCAAGAGACCCAGTACTTC.

Comment on this clone: This CDR3 is also generated by other DNA sequences in the sample. CDR3 in DNA: TGTGCCAGCTCACCTGGGGAGACCCAGTACTTC. It specifies CASSPGETQYF. The chain carries TRBV18 and TRBJ2-5; D is undetermined. The CDR3 has 11 residues. Germline values: CDR1 KGHSH, CDR2 LQKENI. V was cut by 3 bases and J by 5 bases, with 4 bases left in between.

The chain uses TRBV27 and TRBJ1-2, with a possible D match to TRBD1 (5 bases). This CDR3 has 13 amino acids. The germline V gene encodes CDR1 MNHEY and CDR2 SMNVEV (reference sequence). Trimming cost V 6 bases and J 7 bases, with 15 bases left between them. This CDR3 reads CASSPSVGLGYTF. DNA of the CDR3: TGTGCCAGCAGCCCCTCCGTGGGGCTTGGCTACACCTTC.

The CDR3: CASSPEHKRGEKLFF. As DNA, the CDR3 is TGTGCCAGCTCACCAGAACACAAAAGAGGCGAAAAACTGTTTTTT. V is TRBV18 and J is TRBJ1-4; D is unclear. With 2 bases removed from V and 8 bases from J, the gap between germline ends came to 15 bases. Germline loops: CDR1 KGHSH, CDR2 LQKENI. The CDR3 contains 15 residues. Looking up the rest from reference TRBV18 and TRBJ1-4 gives the full variable domain: NAGVMQNPRHLVRRRGQEARLRCSPMKGHSHVYWYRQLPEEGLKFMVYLQKENIIDESGMPKERFSAEFPKEGPSILRIQQVVRGDSAAYFCASSPEHKRGEKLFFGSGTQLSVL.

The chain uses TRBV29-1 and TRBJ2-1, with D possibly being TRBD1 (8 bases). CDR1 SQVTM and CDR2 ANQGSEA come from the germline V gene. The CDR3 runs 13 residues. Trimming removed 7 bases at V and 9 bases at J, with 19 bases between. The CDR3 sequence: CSGRTGRVFEQFF. CDR3 sequence (DNA): TGCAGCGGGAGGACAGGGAGGGTATTTGAGCAGTTCTTC.

Here the CDR3 DNA reads TGTGCCAGCTCATCGATGACCAGCTCCTACAATGAGCAGTTCTTC. It codes for CASSSMTSSYNEQFF. V is TRBV18 and J is TRBJ2-1, with no clear D. Germline CDR1 KGHSH, CDR2 LQKENI. The CDR3 length is 15 residues. V lost 5 bases and J lost 0, with 11 bases in between.

The genes are TRBV5-6 and TRBJ2-7; 9 nucleotides agree with TRBD1. V trimming: 0 bases; J trimming: 3 bases; junction bases outside the gene matches: 7. CDR3 size: 16 residues. Germline V lookup: CDR1 SGHDT, CDR2 YYEEEE. In nucleotides, the CDR3 is TGTGCCAGCAGCTTGGGCCTTCAGACAGGGGGCTACGAGCAGTACTTC. It codes for CASSLGLQTGGYEQYF.

V and J are TRBV6-1 and TRBJ1-5; 12 nucleotides match TRBD1. This CDR3 comprises 14 residues. CDR1 is MNHNS and CDR2 is SASEGT in the germline V gene. Germline trimming cut 8 bases from V and 4 bases from J; bases unmatched to any gene: 3. CDR3 sequence reads: CASGGQGANQPQHF. Written as DNA, the CDR3 is TGTGCCAGCGGGGGACAGGGGGCTAATCAGCCCCAGCATTTT.

The V and J genes are TRBV7-2 and TRBJ2-7; tentative D call: TRBD1 (5 bases). The germline V gene has CDR1 SGHTA and CDR2 FQGNSA. Trimming took off 3 bases at V and 3 bases at J, with 18 bases between the two ends. This CDR3 region has 16 residues. The chain's CDR3 is CASSLVGSRTSYEQYF. The CDR3 coding sequence is TGTGCCAGCAGCTTGGTCGGGTCCCGGACAAGCTACGAGCAGTACTTC.

A word on this clone: The sample holds other DNA sequences that translate to the same CDR3. This CDR3 reads CASSLDRSYEQYF. The CDR3 DNA reads as TGCGCCAGCAGCTTGGACAGGTCCTACGAGCAGTACTTC. This sequence joins TRBV5-1 and TRBJ2-7; the D gene is possibly TRBD1 (5 bases). The CDR3 totals 13 residues. Deletions cut 0 bases from V and 1 base from J, with 5 bases between. CDR1 is SGHRS and CDR2 is YFSETQ in the germline V gene.

The rearrangement joins TRBV28 to TRBJ2-5, with D perhaps being TRBD1 or TRBD2 (6 bases each). The ends were cut back, 11 bases at V and 3 bases at J, with 13 bases in the middle. Germline lookup yields CDR1 MDHEN and CDR2 SYDVKM. This CDR3 has 12 amino acids. CDR3 DNA sequence: TGTGCCTCCTGGGGGGCGGAAGAGACCCAGTACTTC. Encoded protein: CASWGAEETQYF.

This clone came up once. The rearrangement joins TRBV27 to TRBJ2-7; D call uncertain. The CDR3 has 13 amino acids. Germline loops: CDR1 MNHEY, CDR2 SMNVEV (reference sequence). The V gene lost 4 bases and the J gene lost 0 bases, with 7 bases spanning the gap. In DNA, the CDR3 is TGTGCCAGCAGTTCCTACCCCTCCTACGAGCAGTACTTC. Residues: CASSSYPSYEQYF.

The chain carries TRBV11-2 and TRBJ2-5; 8 nucleotides line up with TRBD2. The germline V gene has CDR1 SGHAT and CDR2 FQNNGV. Trimming cost V 0 bases and J 9 bases; bases outside gene matches: 15. The CDR3 totals 17 residues. The CDR3 DNA reads as TGTGCCAGCAGCTTAGACGTTTGGGGCGGGGGGCAATCAGCCCAGTACTTC. Amino acids: CASSLDVWGGGQSAQYF.

V and J are TRBV7-9 and TRBJ2-7, with D uncertain. The CDR3 has 12 amino acids. The germline V gene has CDR1 SEHNR and CDR2 FQNEAQ (reference sequence). With 3 bases removed from V and 7 bases from J, the gap between germline ends came to 10 bases. CDR3 in DNA: TGTGCCAGCAGCTTGATGCTTGGGGAGCAGTACTTC. This translates into CASSLMLGEQYF.

The chain uses TRBV29-1 and TRBJ2-7, with D possibly TRBD1 on 6 matching bases. Per germline, CDR1 SQVTM and CDR2 ANQGSEA. V was cut by 4 bases and J by 5 bases, with 12 bases left in between. The CDR3 sequence is 12 residues long. In DNA, the CDR3 is TGCAGCGTTGGGACAGCAGCACACGAGCAGTACTTC. Translating it yields CSVGTAAHEQYF.

The chain is built from TRBV5-1 and TRBJ1-2; D remains ambiguous. The germline V gene encodes CDR1 SGHRS and CDR2 YFSETQ. Trimming left V 0 bases short and J 1 base short, with 7 bases between. The CDR3 is made up of 14 amino acids. The CDR3 protein is CASSLGKGNYGYTF. The CDR3 DNA reads as TGCGCCAGCAGCTTGGGCAAGGGTAACTATGGCTACACCTTC. Complete variable domain (other parts from reference TRBV5-1 and TRBJ1-2): KAGVTQTPRYLIKTRGQQVTLSCSPISGHRSVSWYQQTPGQGLQFLFEYFSETQRNKGNFPGRFSGRQFSNSRSEMNVSTLELGDSALYLCASSLGKGNYGYTFGSGTRLTVV.

With regard to this clone: This sample also contains other DNA sequences that code for the same CDR3. V is TRBV7-9 and J is TRBJ2-5, with 7 bases that match TRBD2. CDR1 is SEHNR, CDR2 FQNEAQ, per germline (reference sequence). The CDR3 covers 14 residues. The J segment lost 2 bases and the V segment lost 6 bases, leaving 6 bases of the junction unmatched. CDR3 region: CASSPSGYQETQYF. CDR3 coding DNA: TGTGCCAGCAGTCCTAGCGGTTATCAAGAGACCCAGTACTTC.

The chain links TRBV29-1 to TRBJ1-2; TRBD1 might be the D (6 bases). The germline V gene encodes CDR1 SQVTM and CDR2 ANQGSEA. CDR3 length equals 14 residues. The DNA of the CDR3 is TGCAGTGTAGACCGGGACAAGGATTTTGATGGCTACACCTTC. Protein sequence: CSVDRDKDFDGYTF.